This entry concerns a single T cell receptor (beta chain). Antigen specificity is unknown. The CDR3 spans 15 residues. Trimming removed 0 bases from V and 4 bases from J, with 12 bases in between. The germline CDR1 and CDR2 sequences are SNHLY and FYNNEI. cDNA prepared by RNA extraction and subsequent reverse transcription served as the template for sequencing. TCRdb's copy holds only in-frame clones and misses some; the assay was immunoSEQ multiplex PCR. This sample carries roughly 280,000 clones, about three fifths of them seen once, and the ten largest clones take around 0.84%. As for treatment: oral pan-JAK inhibitor, 5-10 mg twice daily. In alopecia areata patients, both lesional scalp punch biopsies and peripheral blood were collected. The sample originates from a study of CD8+ T cells in alopecia areata. The study's findings and limits: It was observed that many expanded lesional clones persisted in scalp and blood during tofacitinib. Baseline CD8+ expansion's link to response remains uncertain, as there was one nonresponder.

This rearrangement joins TRBV2 to TRBJ1-2; D perhaps matches TRBD1 (5 bases). Specimen: CD4+ T cells sorted from blood, collected at week 52, from a patient treated with tofacitinib. The sequence derives from a human donor with alopecia areata. As DNA, the CDR3 is TGTGCCAGCAGTGAAGCCTGGGGCCAGCCCTATGGCTACACCTTC. Translating it yields CASSEAWGQPYGYTF.